The 4 T cell receptor beta chains listed next were all sequenced from one sample in a study of blood T cell repertoires in COVID-19. Assay used: immunoSEQ multiplex PCR; TCRdb lists only in-frame clones, some missing. The sample holds roughly 140,000 clones, around four fifths seen once. Sequencing used PBMCs or T cells enriched from blood (not recorded which). These receptors were collected from a woman aged 40 to 50 who had recovered from COVID-19.

The rearrangement joins TRBV7-9 to TRBJ1-4; D may be TRBD1 (6 bases). The germline V gene encodes CDR1 SEHNR and CDR2 FQNEAQ (reference sequence). The CDR3 totals 17 residues. V was cut by 6 bases and J by 0 bases, with 17 bases left in between. CDR3 DNA sequence: TGTGCCAGCAGGTCGATCACAGGGAACACAACTAATGAAAAACTGTTTTTT. This gives the protein CASRSITGNTTNEKLFF.

The genes are TRBV11-2 and TRBJ2-3; a possible D gene is TRBD2 (5 bases). CDR3 length equals 13 residues. Germline V lookup: CDR1 SGHAT, CDR2 FQNNGV. The V end lost 3 bases, the J end lost 1 base, and 5 bases lay between the germline ends. Here the CDR3 reads CASSFGGTDTQYF. CDR3 coding DNA: TGTGCCAGCAGCTTCGGGGGCACAGATACGCAGTATTTT.

The rearrangement joins TRBV28 to TRBJ1-1; TRBD1 agrees at 7 bases. CDR1 and CDR2 from the germline V gene are MDHEN and SYDVKM. The CDR3 sequence is 15 residues long. The V gene end was trimmed by 4 bases and the J gene end by 6 bases; junction bases not matched to a gene: 11. CDR3 in DNA: TGTGCCAGCAGTTCCCTAACAGGGGAAGCTGCTGAAGCTTTCTTT. It specifies CASSSLTGEAAEAFF.

V and J are TRBV2 and TRBJ1-3; D may be TRBD1 (5 bases). CDR3 length: 15 residues. Germline V gene sequence: CDR1 SNHLY, CDR2 FYNNEI. Trimming shortened V by 7 bases and J by 0 bases, and 13 bases separated the two germline ends. The DNA of the CDR3 is TGTGCCAGCACCCAGGGATATGACTCTGGAAACACCATATATTTT. Translation: CASTQGYDSGNTIYF.